This T cell receptor beta chain was recovered during a study of blood T cell repertoires in COVID-19. For the study at large: Donors in the United States, Italy and Spain gave samples during acute or convalescent COVID-19.

Profiled with immunoSEQ multiplex PCR; TCRdb holds only in-frame clones, not every one. Altogether more than 60,000 clones are present, approximately 90% being singletons, with the ten largest covering around 5.1%. Germline V gene data show CDR1 as SGHTA and CDR2 as FQGNSA. The CDR3 runs to 14 residues. The V segment lost 5 bases and the J segment 4 bases; nucleotides outside the gene matches: 3. As concerns this clone: Distinct nucleotide sequences in the sample also encode this CDR3.

The sample comprised peripheral blood. J is TRBJ1-5 and V is TRBV7-2, with 9 positions matching TRBD1. The clonotype comes from a woman older than 75 with active or convalescent COVID-19. The CDR3 nucleotides read TGTGCCAGCAGCCTGGACAGGGGAAATCAGCCCCAGCATTTT. Translated: CASSLDRGNQPQHF.